This entry lists 15 T cell receptor beta chains sequenced from one sample in a study of blood T cell repertoires in COVID-19. Produced via immunoSEQ multiplex PCR; TCRdb's table is partial and in-frame only. The sample holds about 160,000 clones, 82% seen once. The sequenced sample was peripheral blood. The origin of the receptors is a woman aged 40-49 years with COVID-19, enrolled during active disease.

The gene calls are TRBV18 and TRBJ1-6, with TRBD1 matching over 8 bases. In germline, CDR1 is KGHSH, CDR2 LQKENI. This CDR3 comprises 19 residues. V lost 4 bases, J lost 0 bases, and 11 bases stayed unmatched. The CDR3 coding sequence is TGTGCCAGCTCACAACTCCCGACAGGGGACATCTCCTATAATTCACCCCTCCACTTT. Translating gives CASSQLPTGDISYNSPLHF.

J is TRBJ1-4 and V is TRBV19, with TRBD1 identical over 8 bases. The germline CDR1 and CDR2 sequences are LNHDA and SQIVND (reference sequence). The J segment lost 7 bases and the V segment lost 9 bases, leaving 7 bases of the junction unmatched. The CDR3 loop spans 13 amino acids. Here the CDR3 DNA reads TGTGCCAGCACCGGGACAGGCCGTGAAAAACTGTTTTTT. The encoded protein is CASTGTGREKLFF.

This clone was found once. The chain combines TRBV7-2 with TRBJ2-1; D is undetermined. This CDR3 comprises 11 residues. Germline V gene lookup returns CDR1 SGHTA and CDR2 FQGNSA. Trimming removed 5 bases from V and 7 bases from J, with 6 bases in between. The CDR3, as DNA: TGTGCCAGCAGCCCTCGGAATGAGCAGTTCTTC. It yields the protein CASSPRNEQFF. The variable domain in full, with the rest retrieved from reference TRBV7-2 and TRBJ2-1, is GAGVSQSPSNKVTEKGKDVELRCDPISGHTALYWYRQSLGQGLEFLIYFQGNSAPDKSGLPSDRFSAERTGGSVSTLTIQRTQQEDSAVYLCASSPRNEQFFGPGTRLTVL.

The CDR3 bases are TGTGCCAGCAGCATACTAGGGGGCGTTCTATCCGGGGAGCTGTTTTTT. This sequence encodes CASSILGGVLSGELFF. The chain has TRBV7-9 and TRBJ2-2; 7 nucleotides agree with TRBD1. The V segment lost 5 bases and the J segment 6 bases; nucleotides outside the gene matches: 12. Germline loops: CDR1 SEHNR, CDR2 FQNEAQ (reference sequence). The CDR3 sequence is 16 residues long.

This rearrangement joins TRBV5-1 to TRBJ2-7, with 10 bases aligning to TRBD1. The CDR3 runs to 15 residues. Germline CDR1 and CDR2: SGHRS and YFSETQ. J was trimmed by 3 bases and V by 4 bases; bases with no gene match: 7. The CDR3 loop is CASSDRDRGIYEQYF. As DNA, the CDR3 is TGCGCCAGCAGCGACCGGGACAGGGGAATCTACGAGCAGTACTTC.

CDR3 amino acids: CASSATQVADTQYF. CDR3 nucleotides: TGTGCCAGCAGTGCTACACAGGTTGCAGATACGCAGTATTTT. The chain combines TRBV6-4 with TRBJ2-3; a possible D gene is TRBD1 (5 bases). V lost 4 bases, J lost 4 bases, and 12 bases lay in between. This CDR3 has 14 amino acids. The V gene's germline CDR1 is MRHNA and CDR2 SNTAGT.

The V and J genes are TRBV7-6 and TRBJ2-5, with D perhaps TRBD2 (6 bases). CDR3 length: 15 amino acids. The germline V gene encodes CDR1 SGHVS and CDR2 FNYEAQ. The ends were cut back, 1 base at V and 5 bases at J, with 14 bases in the middle. Here the CDR3 DNA reads TGTGCCAGCAGCTTAGTGGTTGGGGCGGGGGAGACCCAGTACTTC. Protein sequence: CASSLVVGAGETQYF. Full variable domain (missing parts from reference TRBV7-6 and TRBJ2-5): GAGVSQSPRYKVTKRGQDVALRCDPISGHVSLYWYRQALGQGPEFLTYFNYEAQQDKSGLPNDRFSAERPEGSISTLTIQRTEQRDSAMYRCASSLVVGAGETQYFGPGTRLLVL.

CDR3 coding DNA: TGTGCCAGCATCCGAGTAGGGGAGCTGTTTTTT. Its protein product is CASIRVGELFF. The chain recombines TRBV6-5 with TRBJ2-2; D is undetermined. Deletions cut 7 bases from V and 8 bases from J, with 8 bases between. The CDR3 loop spans 11 amino acids. Germline CDR1 and CDR2: MNHEY and SVGAGI.

V usage is TRBV19 and J usage is TRBJ1-4, with D possibly matching TRBD1 (5 bases). Trimming took 6 bases from V and 8 from J, leaving 19 bases between them. The CDR3 covers 15 residues. Germline V CDR1 and CDR2: LNHDA, SQIVND (reference sequence). CDR3 nucleotide sequence: TGTGCCAGTAGGAGGACCCTAGGGGCTAGGGAAAAACTGTTTTTT. This codes for CASRRTLGAREKLFF.

This chain joins TRBV7-9 and TRBJ2-7; no reliable D call. This CDR3 is built from 11 residues. V was cut by 2 bases and J by 6 bases, with 5 bases left in between. The germline V gene encodes CDR1 SEHNR and CDR2 FQNEAQ (reference sequence). The CDR3 region is CASSLLSEQYF. CDR3 nucleotides: TGTGCCAGCAGCTTACTAAGCGAGCAGTACTTC.

The chain has TRBV5-4 and TRBJ1-5, with 8 positions matching TRBD1. The length of the CDR3 is 20 residues. Germline V CDR1 and CDR2: SGHNT, YYREEE (reference sequence). The ends lost 1 base at V and 3 bases at J; junction bases unmatched: 18. The CDR3 DNA follows: TGTGCCAGCAGCTTGCGCCGCCGTCTTCCGGGACAGGTTTCCAATCAGCCCCAGCATTTT. As protein: CASSLRRRLPGQVSNQPQHF.

The J gene is TRBJ2-2, the V gene TRBV7-2; the match to TRBD1 covers 10 bases. V trimming: 3 bases; J trimming: 6 bases; junction bases outside the gene matches: 7. The germline CDR1 and CDR2 sequences are SGHTA and FQGNSA. The CDR3 has 16 amino acids. For the CDR3, the DNA is TGTGCCAGCAGCTTGGACGGGACAGGGGTTGCCGGGGAGCTGTTTTTT. Encoded protein: CASSLDGTGVAGELFF.

About this clone: An end of the junction differs from the germline gene, which may be a read error. CDR3 sequence (DNA): TGTGCTAGCAGCCTCACGACAGGTACCGGGGAGCTGTTTTTT. This sequence encodes CASSLTTGTGELFF. This chain connects TRBV7-7 to TRBJ2-2; perhaps TRBD1 as D (6 bases). Per the germline V gene, CDR1 is SSHAT and CDR2 is FNYEAQ (reference sequence). CDR3 length: 14 residues.

The V gene is TRBV14, the J gene TRBJ1-1; no clear D. Trimming pared 0 bases from V and 11 bases from J, leaving 16 bases between. The CDR3 totals 14 residues. Germline V lookup: CDR1 SGHDN, CDR2 FVKESK. Written as DNA, the CDR3 is TGTGCCAGCAGCCAAGATAAAATTCCCGCCGGGGCTTTCTTT. Encoded protein: CASSQDKIPAGAFF. Using reference TRBV14 and TRBJ1-1 for the parts outside the CDR3, the full variable domain is EAGVTQFPSHSVIEKGQTVTLRCDPISGHDNLYWYRRVMGKEIKFLLHFVKESKQDESGMPNNRFLAERTGGTYSTLKVQPAELEDSGVYFCASSQDKIPAGAFFGQGTRLTVV.

V and J are TRBV28 and TRBJ2-2; 16 bases are shared with TRBD2. The CDR3 covers 18 residues. The germline CDR1 and CDR2 sequences are MDHEN and SYDVKM. This CDR3 reads CHTRQGGTSGRADGELFF. DNA of the CDR3: TGTCACACCCGTCAGGGGGGGACTAGCGGGAGGGCCGACGGGGAGCTGTTTTTT.